A selection of T cell receptor beta chains follows, all from one sample in a study of T cells in Graves' hyperthyroidism and ophthalmopathy. TCRdb re-called the multiplex PCR reads through MiXCR, storing one row per CDR3 protein. This sample has roughly 740,000 distinct CDR3 sequences; around 15% occur once, and the top ten carry under 8.5%. The sequenced sample was blood. These receptor sequences come from a young man with Graves' hyperthyroidism. The CDR3 runs from the conserved cysteine through the conserved F or W. The D gene is left open where the match is weak. Only some rows state a clone size, as once, few, many or a class for expanded clones.

clone size	J gene	V gene	CDR3 length	D gene	CDR3 DNA	CDR3 protein
many	TRBJ2-2	TRBV27	14	-	TGTGCCAGCAGTCAGGGGGGGGACACCGGGGAGCTGTTTTTT	CASSQGGDTGELFF
-	TRBJ1-1	TRBV7-9	14	-	TGTGCCAGCAGTCCCCTGCGACAGAACACTGAAGCTTTCTTT	CASSPLRQNTEAFF
few	TRBJ2-7	TRBV10-3	13	TRBD1	TGTGCCATCAGTGGCGGGACAGGGGGCGAGCAGTACTTC	CAISGGTGGEQYF
-	TRBJ2-7	TRBV7-9	14	-	TGTGCCAGCAGCTCCCCGGGACGGAACTACGAGCAGTACTTC	CASSSPGRNYEQYF
-	TRBJ2-2	TRBV6-6	17	-	TGTGCCAGCAGTTACAGTCGGAGCGCGACGAACACCGGGGAGCTGTTTTTT	CASSYSRSATNTGELFF
-	TRBJ2-7	TRBV19	15	TRBD2	TGTGCCAGTAGTATAGGACTAGCGATCTCCTACGAGCAGTACTTC	CASSIGLAISYEQYF
many	TRBJ2-7	TRBV15	13	-	TGTGCCACCAGCAGAGTGGTTAGGTACGAGCAGTACTTC	CATSRVVRYEQYF
many	TRBJ2-3	TRBV28	14	-	TGTGCCAGCAGGTCGGGACACCGCACAGATACGCAGTATTTT	CASRSGHRTDTQYF
-	TRBJ2-2	TRBV5-1	14	-	TGCGCCAGCAGCTTCGTCGGGGGCTCCGGGGAGCTGTTTTTT	CASSFVGGSGELFF
many	TRBJ2-5	TRBV18	14	TRBD1	TGTGCCAGCTCAATACAGGGGGCCGGAGAGACCCAGTACTTC	CASSIQGAGETQYF
-	TRBJ1-1	TRBV4-1	13	-	TGCGCCAGCAGCCAGGTACCCCGTACTGAAGCTTTCTTT	CASSQVPRTEAFF
many	TRBJ1-1	TRBV3-1	14	-	TGTGCCAGCAGCCAAGATCCGGGGAGCACTGAAGCTTTCTTT	CASSQDPGSTEAFF
-	TRBJ2-3	TRBV7-2	15	TRBD1	TGTGCCAGCAGCCTACGGGACAGGGCCGGAGATACGCAGTATTTT	CASSLRDRAGDTQYF
many	TRBJ2-7	TRBV7-2	14	-	TGTGCCAGCAGCTTGGACGGACGGCCTCAAGAGCAGTACTTC	CASSLDGRPQEQYF
-	TRBJ2-5	TRBV12-3/TRBV12-4	13	-	TGTGCCAGCAGCGGACACTCCCAAGAGACCCAGTACTTC	CASSGHSQETQYF
-	TRBJ2-7	TRBV5-4	16	TRBD2	TGTGCCAGCAGCTTTGCGGCGGGAGTAGTCCCCTACGAGCAGTACTTC	CASSFAAGVVPYEQYF
many	TRBJ1-6	TRBV12-3/TRBV12-4	15	TRBD1	TGTGCCAGCAGTTCGGGACAGGGCTATAATTCACCCCTCCACTTT	CASSSGQGYNSPLHF
-	TRBJ2-7	TRBV19	15	TRBD2	TGTGCCAGTACCGCAACTCTAGCGGGAGTGGAGGAGCAGTACTTC	CASTATLAGVEEQYF
many	TRBJ2-7	TRBV3-1	15	TRBD2	TGTGCCAGCAGCCCTACGGGGCTAGCGGACTACGAGCAGTACTTC	CASSPTGLADYEQYF
-	TRBJ2-4	TRBV2	11	-	TGTGCCAGCACACTTGAAAACATTCAGTACTTC	CASTLENIQYF
few	TRBJ1-2	TRBV30	12	-	TGTGCCTGGAGTGTACACAACTATGGCTACACCTTC	CAWSVHNYGYTF
many	TRBJ2-3	TRBV2	15	TRBD1	TGTGCCAGCAGGGGGACAGGGGGCAAAACAGATACGCAGTATTTT	CASRGTGGKTDTQYF
once	TRBJ2-3	TRBV9	15	-	TGTGCCAGCAGCGCGGGACGGACGACCACAGATACGCAGTATTTT	CASSAGRTTTDTQYF
-	TRBJ2-1	TRBV6-1	14	TRBD2	TGTGCCAGCAGCCGATCGGGACTAAGGCATGAGCAGTTCTTC	CASSRSGLRHEQFF
many	TRBJ2-5	TRBV7-2	15	TRBD1	TGTGCCAGCAGCCCCATGAGGACAGGGCAAGAGACCCAGTACTTC	CASSPMRTGQETQYF
-	TRBJ1-1	TRBV9	14	-	TGTGCCAGCAGCGGGGAAGGACGGAACACTGAAGCTTTCTTT	CASSGEGRNTEAFF
few	TRBJ2-1	TRBV19	16	TRBD2	TGTGCCAGTAGTATACAACTAGCGGGGGGCTACAATGAGCAGTTCTTC	CASSIQLAGGYNEQFF
few	TRBJ1-2	TRBV6-6	20	TRBD1	TGTGCCAGCAGTTACTCGAAGCCGGGACAGACTCCCAACCGGGCCTATGGCTACACCTTC	CASSYSKPGQTPNRAYGYTF
few	TRBJ2-2	TRBV9	16	-	TGTGCCAGCAGCAGTGGTCTAGGCGCGAACACCGGGGAGCTGTTTTTT	CASSSGLGANTGELFF
few	TRBJ2-1	TRBV12-3/TRBV12-4	15	TRBD2	TGTGCCAGCAGGGACCTAGCGGGAGCGGACAATGAGCAGTTCTTC	CASRDLAGADNEQFF
many	TRBJ2-4	TRBV2	16	TRBD2	TGTGCCAGCATCAGAGAGGGAGGGAGCGGCGAAAACATTCAGTACTTC	CASIREGGSGENIQYF
many	TRBJ1-1	TRBV6-2/TRBV6-3	17	-	TGTGCCAGCAGTTACTCGAGGTGGGGAGGCTGGAACACTGAAGCTTTCTTT	CASSYSRWGGWNTEAFF
few	TRBJ1-5	TRBV19	17	-	TGTGCCAGTAGTACAAGCCTGCGACAGGACGTTATGAAGCCCCAGCATTTT	CASSTSLRQDVMKPQHF
many	TRBJ2-1	TRBV7-9	15	TRBD2	TGTGCCAGCAGCAACCTAGCGGGAGGCCTATATGAGCAGTTCTTC	CASSNLAGGLYEQFF
many	TRBJ1-1	TRBV28	13	-	TGTGCCAGCATCCAAGGGGGTAGCACTGAAGCTTTCTTT	CASIQGGSTEAFF
-	TRBJ1-1	TRBV27	13	-	TGTGCCAGCAGTTTAGGACCGATCACTGAAGCTTTCTTT	CASSLGPITEAFF
-	TRBJ1-2	TRBV6-5	14	-	TGTGCCAGCAGTTACGGGGGCTCAGACTATGGCTACACCTTC	CASSYGGSDYGYTF
few	TRBJ1-2	TRBV28	15	-	TGTGCCAGCAGTTTTAGCGGGGGGCTCGGCTATGGCTACACCTTC	CASSFSGGLGYGYTF
many	TRBJ2-1	TRBV28	15	-	TGTGCCAGCAGCGGTATGCAGGGGGGCTACAATGAGCAGTTCTTC	CASSGMQGGYNEQFF
few	TRBJ2-7	TRBV19	12	-	TGTGCCAGTAGTATGGACAACTACGAGCAGTACTTC	CASSMDNYEQYF
many	TRBJ2-7	TRBV28	15	-	TGTGCCAGCAGTTTTATTCCCGGGACAACCTACGAGCAGTACTTC	CASSFIPGTTYEQYF
many	TRBJ2-7	TRBV29-1	12	TRBD1	TGCAGCGGAATAGACAGGGCCTACGAGCAGTACTTC	CSGIDRAYEQYF
many	TRBJ2-3	TRBV7-6	13	-	TGTGCCAGCAGCCTACTCGTGGCCGATACGCAGTATTTT	CASSLLVADTQYF
-	TRBJ1-5	TRBV6-2/TRBV6-3	15	-	TGTGCCAGCAGTTACTCCCAGGGAAGCAATCAGCCCCAGCATTTT	CASSYSQGSNQPQHF